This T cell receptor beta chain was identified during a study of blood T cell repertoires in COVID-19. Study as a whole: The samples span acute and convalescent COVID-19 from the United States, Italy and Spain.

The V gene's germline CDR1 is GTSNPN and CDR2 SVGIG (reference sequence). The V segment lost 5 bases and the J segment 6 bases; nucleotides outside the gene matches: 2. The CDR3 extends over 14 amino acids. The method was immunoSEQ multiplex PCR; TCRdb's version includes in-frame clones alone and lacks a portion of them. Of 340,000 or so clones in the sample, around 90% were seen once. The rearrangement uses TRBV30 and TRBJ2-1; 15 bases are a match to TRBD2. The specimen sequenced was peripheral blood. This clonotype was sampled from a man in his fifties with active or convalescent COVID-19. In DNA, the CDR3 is TGTGCCTGGCAGGGACTAGCGGGAGGCAATGAGCAGTTCTTC. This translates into CAWQGLAGGNEQFF.